The 31 T cell receptor beta chains below all came from one sample that was sequenced in a study of graft-versus-host responses after intestinal transplantation. Here immunoSEQ multiplex PCR was the method, and the copy in TCRdb shows in-frame clones only, minus some. This table has tens of thousands of clones, roughly 90% appearing once. Antigens of these TCRs are unknown. The source material was unstimulated CD4+ T cells sorted from spleen or lymph node cells, sampled before transplant. Receptor source: a human donor who was the organ donor for an intestinal transplant.

The chain uses TRBV18 and TRBJ1-4; 9 bases are shared with TRBD1. Trimming removed 6 bases from V and 5 bases from J; junction bases left unmatched: 7. The CDR3 extends over 15 amino acids. In germline, CDR1 is KGHSH, CDR2 LQKENI. CDR3 DNA sequence: TGTGCCAGCTCGCGACAGGGGGGAGGAAATGAAAAACTGTTTTTT. Translated: CASSRQGGGNEKLFF.

The V gene is TRBV6-1, the J gene TRBJ1-3; 7 bases are shared with TRBD1. CDR3 length: 17 residues. J gave up 0 bases and V 1 base, and 6 bases lay outside the gene matches. Germline V CDR1 and CDR2: MNHNS, SASEGT. CDR3 coding DNA: TGTGCCAGCAGTGAAGTCTACCGGGACAGCTCTGGAAACACCATATATTTT. Its protein product is CASSEVYRDSSGNTIYF.

V gene TRBV7-3 combines with J gene TRBJ2-1; 10 bases align to TRBD2. J gave up 0 bases and V 4 bases, and 0 bases lay outside the gene matches. Germline V gene lookup returns CDR1 SGHTA and CDR2 FQGTGA. The length of the CDR3 is 15 residues. The chain's CDR3 is CASSWTSGSYNEQFF. The DNA of the CDR3 is TGTGCCAGCAGCTGGACTAGCGGCTCCTACAATGAGCAGTTCTTC.

J is TRBJ2-3 and V is TRBV5-4, with D perhaps TRBD2 (6 bases). CDR1 and CDR2 from the germline V gene are SGHNT and YYREEE (reference sequence). CDR3 size: 15 residues. V gave up 0 bases and J gave up 6 bases, with 14 bases separating them. The CDR3 nucleotides read TGTGCCAGCAGCTTGGACTCCGGGAGTGGGGATACGCAGTATTTT. This gives the protein CASSLDSGSGDTQYF.

This chain joins TRBV7-2 and TRBJ1-4; no reliable D call. The CDR3 length is 14 residues. In germline, CDR1 is SGHTA, CDR2 FQGNSA. The V end lost 1 base, the J end lost 4 bases, and 7 bases lay between the germline ends. The CDR3 sequence: CASSLGQNNEKLFF. The CDR3 region has the DNA TGTGCCAGCAGCTTAGGGCAGAATAATGAAAAACTGTTTTTT. The complete variable domain, with remaining parts taken from reference TRBV7-2 and TRBJ1-4, reads GAGVSQSPSNKVTEKGKDVELRCDPISGHTALYWYRQSLGQGLEFLIYFQGNSAPDKSGLPSDRFSAERTGGSVSTLTIQRTQQEDSAVYLCASSLGQNNEKLFFGSGTQLSVL.

This rearrangement joins TRBV15 to TRBJ1-1, with D unresolved. This CDR3 contains 14 residues. In germline, CDR1 is LNHNV, CDR2 YYDKDF (reference sequence). Trimming took 8 bases from V and 11 from J, leaving 24 bases between them. DNA of the CDR3: TGTGCCACCCAGCCAGGTGGATTATCGACTATGGCTTTCTTT. Translating gives CATQPGGLSTMAFF. Using reference TRBV15 and TRBJ1-1 for the parts outside the CDR3, the full variable domain is DAMVIQNPRYQVTQFGKPVTLSCSQTLNHNVMYWYQQKSSQAPKLLFHYYDKDFNNEADTPDNFQSRRPNTSFCFLDIRSPGLGDTAMYLCATQPGGLSTMAFFGQGTRLTVV.

This chain uses TRBV19 with TRBJ2-1; 8 bases map to TRBD2. V was clipped by 5 bases and J by 9 bases; unmatched bases: 9. The CDR3 is 14 residues long. Germline CDR1 and CDR2: LNHDA and SQIVND (reference sequence). The CDR3 loop reads CASSAGLGSSEQFF. CDR3 DNA sequence: TGTGCCAGTAGTGCGGGACTAGGGTCGAGTGAGCAGTTCTTC.

In the case of this clone: The CDR3 does not end in the conserved phenylalanine or tryptophan, so this is likely a read error. The limits of the CDR3 on the DNA are not certain, so only TCRdb's listed CDR3 is given. The chain joins TRBV5-7 to TRBJ2-6; TRBD2, the table's D call, lacks a check against the DNA. TRBV5-7 is designated an ORF whose function remains uncertain. The CDR3 length is 10 residues, termini included. The CDR3 spells CASSLTSGRE.

The chain joins TRBV27 to TRBJ2-3; D is perhaps TRBD1 (5 bases). Between the trimmed V and J ends, which lost 11 bases and 1 base, there was a span of 13 bases. The CDR3 runs to 13 residues. In germline, CDR1 is MNHEY, CDR2 SMNVEV (reference sequence). CDR3 protein: CAAGRTRTDTQYF. In DNA form, the CDR3 reads TGTGCCGCCGGTAGGACACGCACAGATACGCAGTATTTT.

CDR3 DNA: TGTGCCAGCAGTTATGGGGGGCGGGAGAGCCGCCACGAGCAGTACTTC. Its protein is CASSYGGRESRHEQYF. The chain employs TRBV5-4 and TRBJ2-7; D is perhaps TRBD2 (7 bases). The germline CDR1 and CDR2 sequences are SGHNT and YYREEE (reference sequence). CDR3 length equals 16 residues. Trimming left V 5 bases short and J 5 bases short, with 23 bases between.

This sequence joins TRBV28 and TRBJ2-2; D gene uncertain. In germline, CDR1 is MDHEN, CDR2 SYDVKM. V dropped 3 bases and J dropped 4 bases, with 12 bases sitting between them. The CDR3 length is 15 residues. The CDR3 DNA follows: TGTGCCAGCAGTTTCCCAAGCGACGGCACCGGGGAGCTGTTTTTT. Protein product: CASSFPSDGTGELFF.

The chain joins TRBV6-5 to TRBJ2-1; 10 bases align to TRBD2. The V segment lost 6 bases and the J segment 4 bases; nucleotides outside the gene matches: 6. This CDR3 spans 15 amino acids. The germline V gene has CDR1 MNHEY and CDR2 SVGAGI. CDR3 sequence reads: CASRLLAGLYNEQFF. The CDR3 nucleotides are TGTGCCAGCAGGCTACTAGCGGGACTTTACAATGAGCAGTTCTTC.

The chain couples TRBV30 to TRBJ2-2; maybe TRBD2 (5 bases). In germline, CDR1 is GTSNPN, CDR2 SVGIG (reference sequence). The V end was cut by 1 base, the J end by 13 bases, with 10 bases between. The CDR3 spans 11 residues. In nucleotides, the CDR3 is TGTGCCTGGAGTGCGGGGTTTGGGCTGTTTTTT. The encoded protein is CAWSAGFGLFF.

V usage is TRBV28 and J usage is TRBJ2-3; D perhaps matches TRBD2 (6 bases). Germline lookup yields CDR1 MDHEN and CDR2 SYDVKM. Trimming stripped 7 bases from V and 4 bases from J, with 15 bases between. The CDR3 consists of 14 residues. The CDR3 region has the DNA TGTGCCAGCACGGGGGTGCGGGGAGCAGATACGCAGTATTTT. Its protein product is CASTGVRGADTQYF.

The chain links TRBV11-2 to TRBJ2-7; 11 bases are a match to TRBD2. The CDR3 runs to 17 residues. After removal of 1 base from V and 7 bases from J, the junction contained 12 bases not matched to a gene. CDR1 SGHAT and CDR2 FQNNGV come from the germline V gene. CDR3 bases: TGTGCCAGCAGCTTAGCCCCCCCCACTAGCGGGAGTTCAGAGCAGTACTTC. Translated: CASSLAPPTSGSSEQYF.

The rearrangement joins TRBV5-1 to TRBJ2-5; TRBD2 matches at 10 bases. Germline assignment: CDR1 SGHRS and CDR2 YFSETQ. Trimming removed 4 bases from V and 5 bases from J; junction bases left unmatched: 5. The CDR3 contains 14 residues. This CDR3 reads CASSLAGVSETQYF. Written as DNA, the CDR3 is TGCGCCAGCAGCCTAGCGGGAGTTTCGGAGACCCAGTACTTC.

The V gene is TRBV7-3, the J gene TRBJ2-3; 7 nucleotides align to TRBD2. This CDR3 comprises 13 residues. V was pared by 4 bases and J by 5 bases, with 3 bases of the junction left unmatched. Germline CDR1 is SGHTA and CDR2 is FQGTGA. The CDR3, as DNA: TGTGCCAGCAGCTCGGCGGGGGAAGATACGCAGTATTTT. Its translation is CASSSAGEDTQYF.

J is TRBJ2-7 and V is TRBV27; 9 bases agree with TRBD1. The CDR3 is made up of 15 amino acids. The V gene's germline CDR1 is MNHEY and CDR2 SMNVEV (reference sequence). J lost 1 base, V lost 5 bases, and 6 bases had no gene match. CDR3 amino acids: CASSARQGESYEQYF. The CDR3 coding sequence is TGTGCCAGCAGTGCCCGACAGGGGGAGTCCTACGAGCAGTACTTC.

The chain joins TRBV29-1 to TRBJ2-5; perhaps TRBD2 as D (6 bases). Trimming removed 7 bases at V and 5 bases at J, with 11 bases between. This CDR3 is 11 amino acids long. Per germline, CDR1 SQVTM and CDR2 ANQGSEA. The CDR3 DNA reads TGCAGCGCTGGACTATCCGAGACCCAGTACTTC. This translates into CSAGLSETQYF.

The CDR3 DNA reads TGTGCCAGTAGGCGACAGAATCGTGGGTTTGGCGGGGAGCTGTTTTTT. This codes for CASRRQNRGFGGELFF. The gene calls are TRBV19 and TRBJ2-2; tentative D call: TRBD1 (5 bases). The CDR3 loop spans 16 amino acids. From germline, CDR1 is LNHDA and CDR2 SQIVND (reference sequence). Trimming removed 6 bases from V and 7 bases from J, with 21 bases in between.

The gene calls are TRBV4-1 and TRBJ2-2; 8 nucleotides match TRBD2. The CDR3 sequence is 18 residues long. Germline V gene sequence: CDR1 MGHRA, CDR2 YSYEKL. Trimming cost V 1 base and J 5 bases; bases outside gene matches: 12. DNA for the CDR3: TGCGCCAGCAGCCAAGTGGGGAGGGAGCGGGAGAGGACCGGGGAGCTGTTTTTT. Residues: CASSQVGRERERTGELFF.

V usage is TRBV19 and J usage is TRBJ2-1, with TRBD1 identical over 8 bases. The CDR3 runs 16 residues. CDR1 LNHDA and CDR2 SQIVND come from the germline V gene (reference sequence). Trimming removed 1 base from V and 1 base from J; junction bases left unmatched: 3. The CDR3 reads CASSIAGTGSYNEQFF. The CDR3 DNA follows: TGTGCCAGTAGTATAGCCGGGACAGGATCCTACAATGAGCAGTTCTTC.

The rearrangement joins TRBV28 to TRBJ1-2; the match to TRBD1 covers 7 bases. V lost 8 bases and J lost 1; bases outside the gene matches: 4. The CDR3 is 13 amino acids. Germline V gives CDR1 MDHEN, CDR2 SYDVKM. The CDR3 here is CASGQVDNYGYTF. CDR3 nucleotides: TGTGCCAGCGGACAGGTCGATAACTATGGCTACACCTTC.

This chain links TRBV4-2 with TRBJ1-2; weak D call: TRBD1 (6 bases). Per germline, CDR1 LGHNA and CDR2 YNFKEQ. V lost 4 bases and J 1 base, leaving 13 bases between the germline ends. There are 15 residues in the CDR3. The CDR3 here is CASSLSGQNNYGYTF. CDR3 in DNA: TGTGCCAGCAGCCTATCCGGACAGAATAACTATGGCTACACCTTC.

The V call is TRBV27, the J call TRBJ1-2, with no clear D. This CDR3 is built from 14 residues. Germline V gene sequence: CDR1 MNHEY, CDR2 SMNVEV (reference sequence). Trimming removed 8 bases at V and 4 bases at J, with 17 bases between. The CDR3 DNA reads as TGTGCCAGCTGCTCCGCAGAGGGTGCCTATGGCTACACCTTC. It specifies CASCSAEGAYGYTF.

This clone was detected only a few times. The CDR3 loop reads CASSPGQPGNTIYF. The CDR3 coding sequence is TGCGCCAGCAGCCCCGGACAGCCCGGAAACACCATATATTTT. The gene calls are TRBV5-1 and TRBJ1-3, with TRBD1 as a possible D gene (6 bases). This CDR3 is built from 14 residues. The germline V and J ends were trimmed by 4 bases and 4 bases, with 12 bases remaining between them. Germline lookup yields CDR1 SGHRS and CDR2 YFSETQ. Drawing the rest from reference TRBV5-1 and TRBJ1-3, the complete variable domain is KAGVTQTPRYLIKTRGQQVTLSCSPISGHRSVSWYQQTPGQGLQFLFEYFSETQRNKGNFPGRFSGRQFSNSRSEMNVSTLELGDSALYLCASSPGQPGNTIYFGEGSWLTVV.

This clone was seen only once. The V and J genes are TRBV28 and TRBJ2-7; possibly TRBD1 for D (5 bases). The V and J ends lost 4 bases and 1 base respectively, with 17 bases between them. The V gene's germline CDR1 is MDHEN and CDR2 SYDVKM. This CDR3 is built from 16 residues. CDR3 amino acids: CASSSMGTGLSYEQYF. The DNA for the CDR3 is TGTGCCAGCAGTTCTATGGGAACAGGCTTATCCTACGAGCAGTACTTC.

V usage is TRBV9 and J usage is TRBJ2-4; possible D gene TRBD2, 5 bases. From germline, CDR1 is SGDLS and CDR2 YYNGEE. Trimming took off 0 bases at V and 3 bases at J, with 25 bases between the two ends. The CDR3 consists of 20 residues. CDR3 sequence (DNA): TGTGCCAGCAGCGTAGTATCAGGCGGGTTCGATTACCTTGGCAAAAACATTCAGTACTTC. Amino acids: CASSVVSGGFDYLGKNIQYF.

This clone has a handful of counts. The J gene is TRBJ1-2, the V gene TRBV28; D possibly corresponds to TRBD1 (6 bases). Trimming took 2 bases from V and 5 from J, leaving 18 bases between them. Germline CDR1 and CDR2: MDHEN and SYDVKM. The CDR3 extends over 16 amino acids. The CDR3 here is CASSLTGPYPGYGYTF. DNA of the CDR3: TGTGCCAGCAGTTTAACAGGGCCGTACCCGGGTTATGGCTACACCTTC.

V gene TRBV14 combines with J gene TRBJ2-7; D remains ambiguous. The V gene lost 1 base and the J gene lost 3 bases, with 7 bases spanning the gap. Germline values: CDR1 SGHDN, CDR2 FVKESK. This CDR3 is 13 amino acids long. CDR3 loop: CASSQASGYEQYF. In nucleotides, the CDR3 is TGTGCCAGCAGCCAAGCGTCAGGCTACGAGCAGTACTTC.

This sequence joins TRBV30 and TRBJ1-2; D gene unclear. CDR1 and CDR2 from the germline V gene are GTSNPN and SVGIG (reference sequence). Trimming shortened V by 3 bases and J by 6 bases, and 14 bases separated the two germline ends. This CDR3 contains 13 residues. The CDR3 spells CAWSEGEGDGYTF. CDR3 in DNA: TGTGCCTGGAGCGAGGGAGAGGGCGATGGCTACACCTTC.